This paragraph reports one T cell receptor beta chain. The antigen this receptor binds is unknown. It has no much larger one-base neighbor in the sample; base qualities were not kept. This specimen comes from a study of technical replicates of blood from a few donors (dated by TCRdb to 2015 to 2018). The library was obtained by the immunoSEQ multiplex PCR assay. TCRdb limited this immuneACCESS table to in-frame rearrangements with V and J called. A share of clones is missing; checked studies link under half to unresolved V genes, and the rest is unexplained. The sample contains about 15,000 clones, approximately 90% of them found a single time. Roughly an eighth of the sample is taken by the ten largest. The CDR3 spans 15 residues, from the cysteine through the phenylalanine. The only DNA kept is the CDR3, 45 bases in frame from the first base. The trim is 3 bases for V and 0 bases for J, with a gap of 12 bases between the germline ends. CDR1 and CDR2 were assigned from the germline V gene as SGHRS and YFSETQ.

The origin of this receptor is a human donor in good health. The sequencing sample was made of PBMCs. The chain joins TRBV5-1 to TRBJ2-5, with no D gene named confidently. The CDR3 amino acid sequence is: CASSYQNTYQETQYF. DNA sequence: TGCGCCAGCAGCTACCAAAACACGTACCAAGAGACCCAGTACTTC.